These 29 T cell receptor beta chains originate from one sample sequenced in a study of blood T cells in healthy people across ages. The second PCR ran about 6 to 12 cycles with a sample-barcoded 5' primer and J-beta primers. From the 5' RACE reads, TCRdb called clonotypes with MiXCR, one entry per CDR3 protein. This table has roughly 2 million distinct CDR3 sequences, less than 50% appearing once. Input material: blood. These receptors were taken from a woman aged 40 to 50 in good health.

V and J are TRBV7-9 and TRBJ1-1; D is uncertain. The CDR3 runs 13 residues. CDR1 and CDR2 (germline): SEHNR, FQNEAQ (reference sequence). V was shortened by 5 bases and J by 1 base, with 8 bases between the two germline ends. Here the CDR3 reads CASSRVPNTEAFF. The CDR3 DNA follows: TGTGCCAGCAGCCGGGTCCCGAACACTGAAGCTTTCTTT.

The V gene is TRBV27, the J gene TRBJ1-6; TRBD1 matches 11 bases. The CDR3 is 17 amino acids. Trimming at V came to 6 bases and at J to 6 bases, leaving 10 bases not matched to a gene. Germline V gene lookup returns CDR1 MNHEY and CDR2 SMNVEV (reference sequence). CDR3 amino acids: CASREKGTGGRNSPLHF. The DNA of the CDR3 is TGTGCCAGCAGGGAAAAAGGGACAGGGGGTCGTAATTCACCCCTCCACTTT.

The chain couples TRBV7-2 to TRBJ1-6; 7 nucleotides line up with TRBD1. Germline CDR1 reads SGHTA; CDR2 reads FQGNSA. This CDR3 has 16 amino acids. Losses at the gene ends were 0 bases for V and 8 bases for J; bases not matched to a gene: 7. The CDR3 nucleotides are TGTGCCAGCAGCTTAGCCGGGACAGTTGTTGATTCACCCCTCCACTTT. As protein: CASSLAGTVVDSPLHF. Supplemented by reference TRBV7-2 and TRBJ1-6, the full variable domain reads GAGVSQSPSNKVTEKGKDVELRCDPISGHTALYWYRQSLGQGLEFLIYFQGNSAPDKSGLPSDRFSAERTGGSVSTLTIQRTQQEDSAVYLCASSLAGTVVDSPLHFGNGTRLTVT.

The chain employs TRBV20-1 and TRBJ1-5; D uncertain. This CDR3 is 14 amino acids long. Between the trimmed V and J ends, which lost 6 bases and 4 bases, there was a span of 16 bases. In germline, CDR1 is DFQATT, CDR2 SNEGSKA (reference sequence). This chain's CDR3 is CSANGRGSNQPQHF. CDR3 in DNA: TGCAGTGCCAACGGACGCGGATCTAATCAGCCCCAGCATTTT.

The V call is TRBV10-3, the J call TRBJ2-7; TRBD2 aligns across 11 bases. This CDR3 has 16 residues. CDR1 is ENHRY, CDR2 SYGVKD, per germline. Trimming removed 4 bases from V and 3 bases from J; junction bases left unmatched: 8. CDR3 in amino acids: CAISVSSGGCCYEQYF. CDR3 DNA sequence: TGTGCCATCAGTGTATCTAGCGGGGGGTGTTGCTACGAGCAGTACTTC.

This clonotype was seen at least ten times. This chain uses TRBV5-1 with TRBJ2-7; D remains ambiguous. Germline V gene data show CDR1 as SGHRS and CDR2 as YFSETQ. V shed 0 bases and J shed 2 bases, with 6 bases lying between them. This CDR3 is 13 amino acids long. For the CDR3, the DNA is TGCGCCAGCAGCTTGGACGGAGCCTACGAGCAGTACTTC. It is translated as CASSLDGAYEQYF.

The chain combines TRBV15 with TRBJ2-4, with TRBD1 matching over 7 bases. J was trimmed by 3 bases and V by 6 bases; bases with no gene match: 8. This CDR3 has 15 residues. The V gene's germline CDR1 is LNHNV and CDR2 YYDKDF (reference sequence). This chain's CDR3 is CATSEGAQGKNIQYF. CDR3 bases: TGTGCCACCAGTGAGGGGGCCCAGGGCAAAAACATTCAGTACTTC.

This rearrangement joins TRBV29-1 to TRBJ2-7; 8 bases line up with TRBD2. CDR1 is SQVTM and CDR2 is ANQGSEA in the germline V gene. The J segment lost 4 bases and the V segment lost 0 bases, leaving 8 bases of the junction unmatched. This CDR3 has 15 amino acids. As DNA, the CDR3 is TGCAGCGTTGAAGACACTGGGGCTAGCGGGTACGAGCAGTACTTC. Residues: CSVEDTGASGYEQYF.

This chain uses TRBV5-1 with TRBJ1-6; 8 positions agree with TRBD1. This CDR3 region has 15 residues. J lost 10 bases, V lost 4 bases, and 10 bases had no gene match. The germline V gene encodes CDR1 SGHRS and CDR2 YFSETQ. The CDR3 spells CASSPATGAISPLHF. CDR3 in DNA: TGCGCCAGCAGCCCCGCGACAGGGGCCATATCACCCCTCCACTTT.

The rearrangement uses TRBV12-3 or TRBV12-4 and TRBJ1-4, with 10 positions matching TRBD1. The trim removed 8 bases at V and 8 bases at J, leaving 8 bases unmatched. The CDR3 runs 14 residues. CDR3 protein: CASCRQGAGEKLFF. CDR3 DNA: TGTGCCAGCTGTCGACAGGGGGCAGGAGAAAAACTGTTTTTT.

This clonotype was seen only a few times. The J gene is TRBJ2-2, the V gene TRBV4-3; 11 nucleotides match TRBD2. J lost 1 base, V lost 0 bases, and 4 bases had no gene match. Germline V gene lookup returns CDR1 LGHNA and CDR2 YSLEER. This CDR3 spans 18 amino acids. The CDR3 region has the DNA TGCGCCAGCAGCCAAGATCCACTAGCGGGGGTGAACACCGGGGAGCTGTTTTTT. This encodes CASSQDPLAGVNTGELFF.

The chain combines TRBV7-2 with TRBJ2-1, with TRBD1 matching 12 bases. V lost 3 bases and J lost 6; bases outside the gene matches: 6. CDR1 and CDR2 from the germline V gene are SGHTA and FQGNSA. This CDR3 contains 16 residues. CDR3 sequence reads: CASSFPGTGGSNEQFF. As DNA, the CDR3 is TGTGCCAGCAGCTTCCCCGGGACAGGGGGCAGCAATGAGCAGTTCTTC.

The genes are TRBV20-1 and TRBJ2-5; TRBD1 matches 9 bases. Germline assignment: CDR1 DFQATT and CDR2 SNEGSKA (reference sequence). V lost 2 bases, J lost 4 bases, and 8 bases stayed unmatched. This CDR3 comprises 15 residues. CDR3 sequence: CSARRPGTGSETQYF. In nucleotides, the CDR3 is TGCAGTGCTAGAAGGCCCGGGACAGGGTCAGAGACCCAGTACTTC.

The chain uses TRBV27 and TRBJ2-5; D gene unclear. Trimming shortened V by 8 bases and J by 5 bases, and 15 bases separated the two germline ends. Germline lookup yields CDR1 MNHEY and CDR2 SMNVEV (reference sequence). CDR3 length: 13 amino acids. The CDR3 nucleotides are TGTGCCAGCCGTCCGATCACATGGGAGACCCAGTACTTC. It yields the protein CASRPITWETQYF.

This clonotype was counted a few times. The DNA for the CDR3 is TGTGCCAGCAGTGGGGCACTAGTCGATGAGCAGTTCTTC. Protein product: CASSGALVDEQFF. J is TRBJ2-1 and V is TRBV6-5; D is possibly TRBD1 or TRBD2 (5 bases each). This CDR3 spans 13 amino acids. Germline assignment: CDR1 MNHEY and CDR2 SVGAGI. Trimming stripped 5 bases from V and 8 bases from J, with 13 bases between.

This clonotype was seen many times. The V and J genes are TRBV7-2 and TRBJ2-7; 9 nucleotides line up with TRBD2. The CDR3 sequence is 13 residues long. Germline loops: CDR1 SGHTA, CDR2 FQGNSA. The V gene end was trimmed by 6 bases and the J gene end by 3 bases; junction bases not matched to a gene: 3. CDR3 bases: TGTGCCAGCAGTATTAGCGGGGGCTACGAGCAGTACTTC. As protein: CASSISGGYEQYF.

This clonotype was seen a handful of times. In DNA, the CDR3 is TGTGCCAGCAGTTTATCGAGGGACAGTTCGGATGGCTACACCTTC. This translates into CASSLSRDSSDGYTF. The J gene is TRBJ1-2, the V gene TRBV27; 7 bases agree with TRBD1. CDR1 and CDR2 (germline): MNHEY, SMNVEV (reference sequence). V shed 0 bases and J 6 bases; nucleotides not matched to a gene: 7. The length of the CDR3 is 15 residues.

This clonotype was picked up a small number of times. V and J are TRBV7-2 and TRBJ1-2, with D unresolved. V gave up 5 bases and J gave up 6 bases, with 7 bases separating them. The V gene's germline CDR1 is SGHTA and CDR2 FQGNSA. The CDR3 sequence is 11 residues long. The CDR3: CASSALDGYTF. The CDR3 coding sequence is TGTGCCAGCAGCGCCCTGGATGGCTACACCTTC. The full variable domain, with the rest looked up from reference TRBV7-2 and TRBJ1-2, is GAGVSQSPSNKVTEKGKDVELRCDPISGHTALYWYRQSLGQGLEFLIYFQGNSAPDKSGLPSDRFSAERTGGSVSTLTIQRTQQEDSAVYLCASSALDGYTFGSGTRLTVV.

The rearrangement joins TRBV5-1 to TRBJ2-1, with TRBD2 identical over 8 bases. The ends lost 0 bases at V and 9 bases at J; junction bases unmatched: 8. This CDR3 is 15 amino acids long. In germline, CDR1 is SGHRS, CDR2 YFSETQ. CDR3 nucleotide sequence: TGCGCCAGCAGCTTGGGGTCGGGGGGGACTCTTGAGCAGTTCTTC. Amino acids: CASSLGSGGTLEQFF.

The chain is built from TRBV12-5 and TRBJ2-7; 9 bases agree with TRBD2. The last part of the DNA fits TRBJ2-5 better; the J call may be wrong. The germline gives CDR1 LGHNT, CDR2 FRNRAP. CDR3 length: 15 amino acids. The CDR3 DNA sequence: TGTGCTAGTGGTTCAGGACTAGCGATCGAAGAGACCCAGTACTTC. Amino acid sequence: CASGSGLAIEETQYF.

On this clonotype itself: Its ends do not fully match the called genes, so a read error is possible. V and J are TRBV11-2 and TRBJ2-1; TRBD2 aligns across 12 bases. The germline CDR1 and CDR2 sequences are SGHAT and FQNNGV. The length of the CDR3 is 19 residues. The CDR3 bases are TGTGCCGGCAGCTTAATAACAGGGCTAGCGGGGGGGAAACACAATGAGCAGTTCTTC. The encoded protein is CAGSLITGLAGGKHNEQFF.

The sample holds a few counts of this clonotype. Here the CDR3 DNA reads TGCGCCAGCAGTGACTCGGGACGAGATTACGAGCAGTACTTC. The encoded protein is CASSDSGRDYEQYF. The V gene is TRBV10-2, the J gene TRBJ2-7; tentatively, D is TRBD1 or TRBD2 (5 bases each). CDR1 is WSHSY and CDR2 is SAAADI in the germline V gene. The CDR3 extends over 14 amino acids. Trimming cost V 3 bases and J 4 bases, with 13 bases left between them.

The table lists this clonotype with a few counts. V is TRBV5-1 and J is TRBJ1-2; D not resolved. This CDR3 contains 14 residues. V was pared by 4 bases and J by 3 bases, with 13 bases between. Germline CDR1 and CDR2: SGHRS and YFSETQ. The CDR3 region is CASSPRADYYGYTF. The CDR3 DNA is TGCGCCAGCAGCCCCCGAGCGGACTACTATGGCTACACCTTC.

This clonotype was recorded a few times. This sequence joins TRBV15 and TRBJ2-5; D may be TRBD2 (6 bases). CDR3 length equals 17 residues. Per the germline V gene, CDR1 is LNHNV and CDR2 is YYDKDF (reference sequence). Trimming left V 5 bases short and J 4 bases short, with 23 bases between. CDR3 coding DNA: TGTGCCACCAGCTCCGCATCGGAGGGTTCGGAGGGAGAGACCCAGTACTTC. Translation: CATSSASEGSEGETQYF.

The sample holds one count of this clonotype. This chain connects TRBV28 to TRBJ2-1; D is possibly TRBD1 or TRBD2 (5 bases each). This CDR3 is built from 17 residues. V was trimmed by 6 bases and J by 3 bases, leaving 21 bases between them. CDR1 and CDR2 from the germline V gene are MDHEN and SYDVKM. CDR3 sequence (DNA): TGTGCCAGCAGGGGAACAGCGCCAGGGAGCCTCTACAATGAGCAGTTCTTC. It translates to CASRGTAPGSLYNEQFF.

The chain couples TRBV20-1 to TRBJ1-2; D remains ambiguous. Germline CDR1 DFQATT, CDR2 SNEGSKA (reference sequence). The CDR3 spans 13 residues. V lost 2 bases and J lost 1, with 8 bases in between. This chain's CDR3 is CSARNQVNYGYTF. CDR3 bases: TGCAGTGCTAGAAACCAGGTTAACTATGGCTACACCTTC.

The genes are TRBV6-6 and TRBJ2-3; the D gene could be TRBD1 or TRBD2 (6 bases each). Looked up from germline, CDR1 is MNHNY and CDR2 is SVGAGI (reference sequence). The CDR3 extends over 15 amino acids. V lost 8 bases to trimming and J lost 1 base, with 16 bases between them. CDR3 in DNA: TGTGCCAGCCCTGACATAGGGGGGCGCACAGATACGCAGTATTTT. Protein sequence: CASPDIGGRTDTQYF.

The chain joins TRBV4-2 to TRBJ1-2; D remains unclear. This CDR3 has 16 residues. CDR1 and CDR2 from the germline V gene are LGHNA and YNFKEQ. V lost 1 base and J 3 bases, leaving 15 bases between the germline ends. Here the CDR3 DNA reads TGTGCCAGCAGCCAAGGGATCCCGCTGAACGACTATGGCTACACCTTC. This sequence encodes CASSQGIPLNDYGYTF.

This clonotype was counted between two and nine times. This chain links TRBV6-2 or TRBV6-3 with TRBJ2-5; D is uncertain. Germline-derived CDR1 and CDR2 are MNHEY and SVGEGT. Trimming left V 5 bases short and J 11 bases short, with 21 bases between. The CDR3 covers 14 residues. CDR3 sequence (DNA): TGTGCCAGCAGTCCCTGGACCAGCTTTATACGGCAGTACTTC. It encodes CASSPWTSFIRQYF.